This TCR beta chain was retrieved from a study of Tregs in tolerant kidney transplant recipients. Whole-study results and caveats: This study did not directly address biological reproducibility.

Sequenced by immunoSEQ multiplex PCR; TCRdb stores in-frame clones only, minus some. The data show approximately 260,000 clones, about four fifths seen once. CD4+CD25+CD127- Tregs, CD4+CD25- non-Tregs, CD4 and CD8 cells were sorted. Concerning this clone itself: Its target is unknown.

Losses at the gene ends were 6 bases for V and 0 bases for J; bases not matched to a gene: 7. CDR3 length equals 15 residues. Germline loops: CDR1 SGHRS, CDR2 YFSETQ. J is TRBJ1-1 and V is TRBV5-1; 8 positions agree with TRBD1. This clonotype was obtained from a human donor in good health. The sample taken for sequencing was CD4+ T cells from blood. The CDR3 DNA follows: TGCGCCAGCACCGGGACAGGCCGGTTGAACACTGAAGCTTTCTTT. As protein: CASTGTGRLNTEAFF.